The rows below give T cell receptor beta chains drawn from one sample of a study of molecular identifiers for immune sequencing clone quantification. TCRdb re-analysed the PCR reads in MiXCR, keeping a single row per CDR3 protein. The sample lists some 580,000 distinct CDR3 sequences; 25% were seen once. Sequencing was carried out using naive CD8+ T cells from blood, with Jurkat cell RNA spiked in. These receptors originate from a human donor in good health. Some libraries in this study had Jurkat cell RNA spiked in. Both conserved end residues are part of each CDR3. A D gene is named only where the DNA matches it firmly. Part of the rows lack a size; the others show once, few, many or a class for expanded clones.

V	D	J	size	CDR3	DNA
TRBV28	.	TRBJ2-7	many	CASREGGPGYEQYF	TGTGCCAGCAGAGAGGGAGGCCCAGGGTACGAGCAGTACTTC
TRBV20-1	TRBD1	TRBJ1-4	.	CSARASDRVGANEKLFF	TGCAGTGCTAGAGCCTCGGACAGGGTGGGAGCTAATGAAAAACTGTTTTTT
TRBV5-4	.	TRBJ1-2	.	CASSLLQGFLYGYTF	TGTGCCAGCAGCTTGCTGCAGGGGTTTTTATATGGCTACACCTTC
TRBV9	TRBD2	TRBJ2-3	.	CASSGSGSFSTDTQYF	TGTGCCAGCAGTGGTAGCGGGAGTTTTAGCACAGATACGCAGTATTTT
TRBV19	TRBD1	TRBJ1-1	few	CASSIGTGRGTEAFF	TGTGCCAGTAGTATAGGGACAGGGCGAGGCACTGAAGCTTTCTTT
TRBV7-8	.	TRBJ2-7	many	CASSPQDSYEQYF	TGTGCCAGCAGCCCACAGGACTCCTACGAGCAGTACTTC
TRBV20-1	TRBD1	TRBJ1-1	.	CSARVTGSNTEAFF	TGCAGTGCTAGAGTGACAGGGTCGAACACTGAAGCTTTCTTT
TRBV27	TRBD1	TRBJ1-6	.	CASSPRDRGNGSPLHF	TGTGCCAGCAGTCCGCGGGACAGGGGGAACGGTTCACCCCTCCACTTT
TRBV14	TRBD1	TRBJ2-5	many	CASTTGTGQETQYF	TGTGCCAGCACGACCGGGACAGGACAAGAGACCCAGTACTTC
TRBV27	.	TRBJ1-5	.	CAISNQNQPQHF	TGTGCCATCAGTAATCAAAATCAGCCCCAGCATTTT
TRBV18	TRBD1	TRBJ1-2	.	CASSPAGQGSPHYGYTF	TGTGCCAGCTCACCCGCGGGACAGGGCTCCCCACACTATGGCTACACCTTC
TRBV4-1	.	TRBJ1-2	.	CASSQNSLYGYTF	TGCGCCAGCAGCCAAAATTCCCTCTATGGCTACACCTTC
TRBV29-1	.	TRBJ2-7	few	CSVRDRLYEQYF	TGCAGCGTTAGAGACAGACTCTACGAGCAGTACTTC
TRBV27	TRBD2	TRBJ2-7	.	CASKVGAGGTYEQYF	TGTGCCAGCAAAGTAGGGGCGGGGGGAACCTACGAGCAGTACTTC
TRBV20-1	.	TRBJ2-7	few	CSARPQQTGSYEQYF	TGCAGTGCCAGGCCGCAACAGACGGGATCCTACGAGCAGTACTTC
TRBV29-1	TRBD1	TRBJ1-2	few	CSATGGYGYTF	TGCAGCGCCACAGGGGGCTATGGCTACACCTTC
TRBV5-1	TRBD1	TRBJ2-4	many	CASSLVEGQGSDIQYF	TGCGCCAGCAGCTTGGTCGAGGGACAGGGCTCGGACATTCAGTACTTC
TRBV12-3/TRBV12-4	.	TRBJ1-2	few	CASSFFQGVIPYGYTF	TGTGCCAGCAGTTTCTTCCAGGGCGTGATCCCCTATGGCTACACCTTC
TRBV28	TRBD1	TRBJ2-7	many	CASSPPRQGIYEQYF	TGTGCCAGCAGTCCCCCCCGACAGGGAATCTACGAGCAGTACTTC
TRBV20-1	TRBD2	TRBJ2-7	many	CSARDWGSLAEPYEQYF	TGCAGTGCTAGAGATTGGGGTAGCCTAGCGGAACCCTACGAGCAGTACTTC